This TCR beta chain was recorded in a study of CDR3 diversity in severe acne. Looked up from germline, CDR1 is SNHLY and CDR2 is FYNNEI. The CDR3 loop spans 13 amino acids. V lost 6 bases and J lost 2; bases outside the gene matches: 4. TCRdb processed the PCR reads anew with MiXCR; each CDR3 protein has one entry. The table has approximately 80,000 distinct CDR3 sequences, roughly 51% seen once. The chain carries TRBV2 and TRBJ2-7; 7 bases agree with TRBD1. The sample consisted of blood. This receptor was obtained from a male donor in good health, without acne. The CDR3 coding sequence is TGTGCCAGCAGCAATCAGGGGGCCTACGAGCAGTACTTC. Its protein product is CASSNQGAYEQYF.